This is a list of T cell receptor beta chains from one sample in a study of shared clonotypes between healthy human individuals. The method was immunoSEQ multiplex PCR; TCRdb's version includes in-frame clones alone and lacks a portion of them. The table shows about 2.5 million clones, with about nine tenths occurring only once. The specimen was naive CD4+ T cells from PBMCs. Every receptor here comes from a man aged 18 to 35 in good health. Some clones in this sample may be carry-over from other donors' samples. CDR3s include the opening cysteine and the closing phenylalanine or tryptophan. The order of the fields is CDR3 DNA, CDR3 protein, J gene, D gene, clone size, V gene. D genes are given only for firm matches. The size entry is marked missing in some rows and otherwise reads once, few, many or a size class.

CDR3nt: TGCGCCAGCAGTGAACCGAAACAGGCCCTGAACACTGAAGCTTTCTTT
CDR3aa: CASSEPKQALNTEAFF
j_gene: TRBJ1-1
d_gene: .
abundance: .
v_gene: TRBV10-2

CDR3nt: TGCGCCAGCAGCCAGTCGTTTAGCGGCCCCCAAGAGACCCAGTACTTC
CDR3aa: CASSQSFSGPQETQYF
j_gene: TRBJ2-5
d_gene: .
abundance: .
v_gene: TRBV4-3

CDR3nt: TGTGCCAGCAGTGACGGACAGGGCACCATTTATGGCTACACCTTC
CDR3aa: CASSDGQGTIYGYTF
j_gene: TRBJ1-2
d_gene: TRBD1
abundance: .
v_gene: TRBV2

CDR3nt: TGCGCCAGCAGCCGCGGACAGTTCAATCAGCCCCAGCATTTT
CDR3aa: CASSRGQFNQPQHF
j_gene: TRBJ1-5
d_gene: .
abundance: .
v_gene: TRBV4-1

CDR3nt: TGTGCCAGCAGTGAATATCTGCTCAGGTGGGGCACAGATACGCAGTATTTT
CDR3aa: CASSEYLLRWGTDTQYF
j_gene: TRBJ2-3
d_gene: .
abundance: .
v_gene: TRBV6-1

CDR3nt: TGTGCCAGCCTCTCCAGGGGTCGCGGCTACACCTTC
CDR3aa: CASLSRGRGYTF
j_gene: TRBJ1-2
d_gene: .
abundance: .
v_gene: TRBV28

CDR3nt: TGTGCCAGTAGTATAGAGTCAGGGAATCAGCCCCAGCATTTT
CDR3aa: CASSIESGNQPQHF
j_gene: TRBJ1-5
d_gene: .
abundance: .
v_gene: TRBV19

CDR3nt: TGTGCCAGCAGCTTCCTTGTGAAAGAGACCCAGTACTTC
CDR3aa: CASSFLVKETQYF
j_gene: TRBJ2-5
d_gene: .
abundance: .
v_gene: TRBV11-1

CDR3nt: TGTGCCAGCGAACGACAGGGCCAGAACACTGAAGCTTTCTTT
CDR3aa: CASERQGQNTEAFF
j_gene: TRBJ1-1
d_gene: TRBD1
abundance: .
v_gene: TRBV5-6

CDR3nt: TGTGCCAGATCGATTAGCGGGGGGAACACCGGGGAGCTGTTTTTT
CDR3aa: CARSISGGNTGELFF
j_gene: TRBJ2-2
d_gene: TRBD2
abundance: .
v_gene: TRBV7-2

CDR3nt: TGTGCCACCCCCGGGGCCTACGAGCAGTACTTC
CDR3aa: CATPGAYEQYF
j_gene: TRBJ2-7
d_gene: .
abundance: .
v_gene: TRBV6-4

CDR3nt: TGTGCCAGTAGTATTAGCCCCTATGGCTACACCTTC
CDR3aa: CASSISPYGYTF
j_gene: TRBJ1-2
d_gene: .
abundance: once
v_gene: TRBV19

CDR3nt: TGTGCCAGCAGTTCCTCCGGGACTAGCAGATCCAATGAGCAGTTCTTC
CDR3aa: CASSSSGTSRSNEQFF
j_gene: TRBJ2-1
d_gene: TRBD2
abundance: .
v_gene: TRBV28

CDR3nt: TGCGCCAGCAGTGAGAGACGGGACACGTCAAAACACGGCGCTAGGGAAAAACTGTTTTTT
CDR3aa: CASSERRDTSKHGAREKLFF
j_gene: TRBJ1-4
d_gene: .
abundance: .
v_gene: TRBV10-1

CDR3nt: TGTGCCACCCTTGGGGGTAGGGCCGACTATGGCTACACCTTC
CDR3aa: CATLGGRADYGYTF
j_gene: TRBJ1-2
d_gene: .
abundance: .
v_gene: TRBV28

CDR3nt: TGTGCCAGCAGCTCAGGGGGCGGCCAGCCCCAGCATTTT
CDR3aa: CASSSGGGQPQHF
j_gene: TRBJ1-5
d_gene: TRBD1
abundance: .
v_gene: TRBV7-9

CDR3nt: TGTGCCAGCAGCCCAGACCCCTTTAGGGGTGTCTATGGCTACACCTTC
CDR3aa: CASSPDPFRGVYGYTF
j_gene: TRBJ1-2
d_gene: .
abundance: .
v_gene: TRBV9

CDR3nt: TGCGCCAGCAGCTTGGCCGGGACAGGGGATCAGCCCCAGCATTTT
CDR3aa: CASSLAGTGDQPQHF
j_gene: TRBJ1-5
d_gene: TRBD1
abundance: once
v_gene: TRBV5-1

CDR3nt: TGTGCCAGCAGTGAACAGAGCGCTAGCTACAATGAGCAGTTCTTC
CDR3aa: CASSEQSASYNEQFF
j_gene: TRBJ2-1
d_gene: .
abundance: .
v_gene: TRBV6-1

CDR3nt: TGTGCCAGCAGTGGTCCCGGAATAAAAGGCCGGGACACTTTCTACAATGAGCAGTTCTTC
CDR3aa: CASSGPGIKGRDTFYNEQFF
j_gene: TRBJ2-1
d_gene: .
abundance: .
v_gene: TRBV6-1

CDR3nt: TGTGCCAGCAGTTCAACTAGCGGGAGTGGGGAGACCCAGTACTTC
CDR3aa: CASSSTSGSGETQYF
j_gene: TRBJ2-5
d_gene: TRBD2
abundance: .
v_gene: TRBV28

CDR3nt: TGTGCCATCAGTGAGAACAGGGGGAACGAGCAGTACTTC
CDR3aa: CAISENRGNEQYF
j_gene: TRBJ2-7
d_gene: TRBD1
abundance: .
v_gene: TRBV10-3

CDR3nt: TGTGCCAGCAGTTGGGACAGCTACTATGGCTACACCTTC
CDR3aa: CASSWDSYYGYTF
j_gene: TRBJ1-2
d_gene: TRBD1
abundance: .
v_gene: TRBV6-6

CDR3nt: TGTGCCAGCAGTTCCTCTTTCCGGCCTGGAGAAGCTTTCTTT
CDR3aa: CASSSSFRPGEAFF
j_gene: TRBJ1-1
d_gene: .
abundance: .
v_gene: TRBV6-1

CDR3nt: TGTGCCAGCAGCGGAGCCGGGACAGGGATAAATGAGCAGTTCTTC
CDR3aa: CASSGAGTGINEQFF
j_gene: TRBJ2-1
d_gene: TRBD1
abundance: once
v_gene: TRBV9

CDR3nt: TGTGCCAGCAGCTCAATTTCCGGGACAGAATATGGGGCGCAGTATTTT
CDR3aa: CASSSISGTEYGAQYF
j_gene: TRBJ2-3
d_gene: TRBD1
abundance: once
v_gene: TRBV7-2

CDR3nt: TGTGCCAGCTCACCACAGGGGGGAGAGACTGAAGCTTTCTTT
CDR3aa: CASSPQGGETEAFF
j_gene: TRBJ1-1
d_gene: .
abundance: .
v_gene: TRBV18

CDR3nt: TGTGCCAGCAGTTTACCGCCACGATTTGAAGCTTTCTTT
CDR3aa: CASSLPPRFEAFF
j_gene: TRBJ1-1
d_gene: .
abundance: .
v_gene: TRBV28

CDR3nt: TGTGCCAGCAGTTACTCGACAGGGGGCTGGTACGAGCAGTACTTC
CDR3aa: CASSYSTGGWYEQYF
j_gene: TRBJ2-7
d_gene: TRBD1
abundance: .
v_gene: TRBV6-5

CDR3nt: TGTGCCAGCTCACCTCTCGGACTAGCAGAGACCCAGTACTTC
CDR3aa: CASSPLGLAETQYF
j_gene: TRBJ2-5
d_gene: TRBD2
abundance: .
v_gene: TRBV18

CDR3nt: TGTGCCAGCATCCTGCCAGGGCTAAACACTGAAGCTTTCTTT
CDR3aa: CASILPGLNTEAFF
j_gene: TRBJ1-1
d_gene: .
abundance: .
v_gene: TRBV28

CDR3nt: TGTGCCAGCAGCCCGGGGGGGGGCGCGTCCTACGAGCAGTACTTC
CDR3aa: CASSPGGGASYEQYF
j_gene: TRBJ2-7
d_gene: TRBD2
abundance: .
v_gene: TRBV11-3

CDR3nt: TGTGCCAGCAGCACATATAGCAATCAGCCCCAGCATTTT
CDR3aa: CASSTYSNQPQHF
j_gene: TRBJ1-5
d_gene: .
abundance: .
v_gene: TRBV7-8

CDR3nt: TGCAGCGTTAGCCGGGACAGGGGGCTGTACGAGCAGTACTTC
CDR3aa: CSVSRDRGLYEQYF
j_gene: TRBJ2-7
d_gene: TRBD1
abundance: .
v_gene: TRBV29-1

CDR3nt: TGCGCCAGCAGCTTCCTAGCGGGGGCTTACAATGAGCAGTTCTTC
CDR3aa: CASSFLAGAYNEQFF
j_gene: TRBJ2-1
d_gene: TRBD2
abundance: .
v_gene: TRBV5-1

CDR3nt: TGTGCTAGTGGTCTCGGACAGGGAGGGACTTACGAGCAGTACTTC
CDR3aa: CASGLGQGGTYEQYF
j_gene: TRBJ2-7
d_gene: .
abundance: .
v_gene: TRBV12-5

CDR3nt: TGTGCCAGCAGCTTGGGCACGACAGTCAAGATGAACACTGAAGCTTTCTTT
CDR3aa: CASSLGTTVKMNTEAFF
j_gene: TRBJ1-1
d_gene: .
abundance: .
v_gene: TRBV5-4

CDR3nt: TGTGCCAGCAGCTGGGGGGACTCACCTCGGGGAGATACGCAGTATTTT
CDR3aa: CASSWGDSPRGDTQYF
j_gene: TRBJ2-3
d_gene: .
abundance: .
v_gene: TRBV7-9

CDR3nt: TGTGCCAGCAGCCCCGGACGGGTTGTGTACTTC
CDR3aa: CASSPGRVVYF
j_gene: TRBJ2-7
d_gene: .
abundance: .
v_gene: TRBV7-2

CDR3nt: TGTGCCAGTAGTCTCCGGAGCACAAGGGAATACCCCTACGAGCAGTACTTC
CDR3aa: CASSLRSTREYPYEQYF
j_gene: TRBJ2-7
d_gene: .
abundance: .
v_gene: TRBV19

CDR3nt: TGTGCCATCAGCAACCTTTTAGCGGGAGGGCCAAGGAATGAGCAGTTCTTC
CDR3aa: CAISNLLAGGPRNEQFF
j_gene: TRBJ2-1
d_gene: TRBD2
abundance: .
v_gene: TRBV10-3

CDR3nt: TGTGCCAGCAGCTTAGCAGCTAGCGGGATTGCGAATGAGCAGTTCTTC
CDR3aa: CASSLAASGIANEQFF
j_gene: TRBJ2-1
d_gene: TRBD2
abundance: .
v_gene: TRBV11-2

CDR3nt: TGTGCCAGCAGTAGGGGACAGGGGGGGCAGTTCTTC
CDR3aa: CASSRGQGGQFF
j_gene: TRBJ2-1
d_gene: TRBD1
abundance: .
v_gene: TRBV6-6

CDR3nt: TGTGCCACCAGCAGACAGGGCTATGGCTACACCTTC
CDR3aa: CATSRQGYGYTF
j_gene: TRBJ1-2
d_gene: .
abundance: .
v_gene: TRBV15

CDR3nt: TGTGCCAGCAGCCAAGGAGGGGGAGAGCCCCAGCATTTT
CDR3aa: CASSQGGGEPQHF
j_gene: TRBJ1-5
d_gene: .
abundance: once
v_gene: TRBV14

CDR3nt: TGTGCCAGCAGCTTGCGGCCGTCCCATGAGCAGTTCTTC
CDR3aa: CASSLRPSHEQFF
j_gene: TRBJ2-1
d_gene: .
abundance: .
v_gene: TRBV11-3